The entry below gives a single T cell receptor (beta chain) sequence along with its context. Its antigen is currently unknown. The sample comes from a study of blood T cells in healthy people across ages. The study, taken as a whole, reports: Unknown donor CMV status possibly confounded expanded clonotype changes. Fewer expanded clones and more diversity marked long-lived versus aged donors.

The use of a sample-barcoded 5' primer and a J-beta primer mix characterized a second PCR of roughly 7 to 12 cycles. TCRdb re-called the 5' RACE reads with MiXCR, one entry per CDR3 protein. The data contain about 1.4 million distinct CDR3 sequences, roughly 60% of them seen just once; the ten biggest clones take up 6.5% to 8%. The sequencing input was blood. The receptor was isolated from a man in his late teens or twenties in good health.

The CDR3 here is CASSWRRGNEQFF. CDR3 in DNA: TGTGCCAGCAGCTGGCGACGGGGGAATGAGCAGTTCTTC. The rearrangement links TRBV7-2 to TRBJ2-1; D might be TRBD2 (6 bases). V lost 4 bases, J lost 7 bases, and 11 bases lay in between. The CDR3 covers 13 residues. Germline V CDR1 and CDR2: SGHTA, FQGNSA. The variable domain in full, with the rest retrieved from reference TRBV7-2 and TRBJ2-1, is GAGVSQSPSNKVTEKGKDVELRCDPISGHTALYWYRQSLGQGLEFLIYFQGNSAPDKSGLPSDRFSAERTGGSVSTLTIQRTQQEDSAVYLCASSWRRGNEQFFGPGTRLTVL.